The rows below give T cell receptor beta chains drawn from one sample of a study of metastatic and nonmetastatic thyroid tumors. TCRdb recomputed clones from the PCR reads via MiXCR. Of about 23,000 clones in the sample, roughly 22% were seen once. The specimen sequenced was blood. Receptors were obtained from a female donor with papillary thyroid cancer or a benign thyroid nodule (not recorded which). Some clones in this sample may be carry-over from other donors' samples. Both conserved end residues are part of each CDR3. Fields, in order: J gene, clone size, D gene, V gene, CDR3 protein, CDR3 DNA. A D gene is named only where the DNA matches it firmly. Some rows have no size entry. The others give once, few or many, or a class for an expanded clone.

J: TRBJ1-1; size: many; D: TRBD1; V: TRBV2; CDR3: CASRDRGQNTEAFF; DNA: TGTGCCAGCAGGGACAGGGGGCAGAACACTGAAGCTTTCTTT
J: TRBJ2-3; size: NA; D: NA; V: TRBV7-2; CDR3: CASSSRTQADTQYF; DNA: TGTGCCAGCAGCTCGCGAACGCAGGCAGATACGCAGTATTTT
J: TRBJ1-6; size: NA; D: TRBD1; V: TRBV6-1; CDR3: CASRLQGYNSPLHF; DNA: TGTGCCAGCAGACTACAGGGGTACAATTCACCCCTCCACTTT
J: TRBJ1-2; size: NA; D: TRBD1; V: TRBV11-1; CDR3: CASSGDSYGYTF; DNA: TGTGCCAGCAGCGGGGACAGCTATGGCTACACCTTC
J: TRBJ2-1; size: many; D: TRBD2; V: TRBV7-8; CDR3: CASSLRSSGLVDNEQFF; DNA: TGTGCCAGCAGCTTAAGGTCTAGCGGGTTAGTGGACAATGAGCAGTTCTTC
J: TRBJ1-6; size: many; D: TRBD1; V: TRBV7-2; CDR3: CASSYTGTEIYNSPLHF; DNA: TGTGCCAGCAGCTATACCGGGACAGAGATTTATAATTCACCCCTCCACTTT
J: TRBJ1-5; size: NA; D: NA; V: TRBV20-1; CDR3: CSAKDSFAQPQHF; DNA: TGCAGTGCGAAAGACAGTTTCGCTCAGCCCCAGCATTTT
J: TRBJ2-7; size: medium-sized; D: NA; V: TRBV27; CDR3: CASTPRTIGGYSYEQYF; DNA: TGTGCCAGCACCCCCAGGACTATTGGCGGTTATTCCTACGAGCAGTACTTC
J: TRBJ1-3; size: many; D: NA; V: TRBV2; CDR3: CASISDYSGNTIYF; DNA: TGTGCCAGCATTTCGGACTACTCTGGAAACACCATATATTTT
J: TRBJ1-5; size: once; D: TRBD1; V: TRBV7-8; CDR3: CASSIRLDRDQTQHF; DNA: TGTGCCAGCAGTATACGATTGGACAGGGATCAGACCCAGCATTTT
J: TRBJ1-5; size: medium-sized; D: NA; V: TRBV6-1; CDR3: CASSVTGNQPQHF; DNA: TGTGCCAGCAGTGTGACAGGCAATCAGCCCCAGCATTTT
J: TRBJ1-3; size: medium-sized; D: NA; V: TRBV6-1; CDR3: CASSQLASGNTIYF; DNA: TGTGCCAGCAGTCAACTGGCAAGTGGAAACACCATATATTTT
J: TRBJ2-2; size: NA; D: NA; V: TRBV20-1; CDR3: CSASADTGELFF; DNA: TGCAGTGCTTCGGCGGACACCGGGGAGCTGTTTTTT
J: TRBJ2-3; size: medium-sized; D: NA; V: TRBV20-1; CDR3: CSAPRRDAADTQYF; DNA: TGCAGTGCCCCCAGGAGGGATGCAGCAGATACGCAGTATTTT
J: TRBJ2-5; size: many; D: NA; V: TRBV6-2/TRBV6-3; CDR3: CASSYPPETQYF; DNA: TGTGCCAGCAGTTATCCCCCCGAGACCCAGTACTTC
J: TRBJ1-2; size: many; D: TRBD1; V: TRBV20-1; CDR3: CSARDRTDGYTF; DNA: TGCAGTGCGCGGGACAGGACGGATGGCTACACCTTC
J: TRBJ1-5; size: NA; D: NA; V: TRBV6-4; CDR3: CASSDSPGGHPQHF; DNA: TGTGCCAGCAGTGACTCCCCAGGTGGTCATCCCCAGCATTTT
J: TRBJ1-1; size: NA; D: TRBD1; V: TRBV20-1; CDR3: CSARDLGQVNTEAFF; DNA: TGCAGTGCTAGAGATTTAGGACAGGTGAACACTGAAGCTTTCTTT
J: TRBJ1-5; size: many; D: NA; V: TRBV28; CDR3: CASSQGQSRQPQHF; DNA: TGTGCCAGCAGTCAAGGACAGTCAAGACAGCCCCAGCATTTT
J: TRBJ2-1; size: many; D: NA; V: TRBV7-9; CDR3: CASSLAGGEQFF; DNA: TGTGCCAGCAGCTTAGCGGGGGGAGAGCAGTTCTTC
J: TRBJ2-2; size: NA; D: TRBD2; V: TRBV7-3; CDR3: CASIPRGGAGELFF; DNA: TGTGCCAGCATCCCCCGTGGGGGGGCCGGGGAGCTGTTTTTT
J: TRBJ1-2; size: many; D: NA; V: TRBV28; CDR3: CASSAGGLLRDGYTF; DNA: TGTGCCAGCAGTGCGGGGGGCCTATTGCGGGATGGCTACACCTTC
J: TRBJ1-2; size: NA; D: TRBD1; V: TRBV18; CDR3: CASSPGQGARRNYGYTF; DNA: TGTGCCAGCTCACCCGGACAGGGGGCCAGGCGAAACTATGGCTACACCTTC
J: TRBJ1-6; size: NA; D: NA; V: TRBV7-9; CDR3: CASSLGSQSIHF; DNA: TGTGCCAGCAGCTTAGGTTCTCAAAGTATTCACTTT
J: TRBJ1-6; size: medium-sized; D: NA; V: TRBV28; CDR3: CASSPYNSPLHF; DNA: TGTGCCAGCAGTCCTTATAATTCACCCCTCCACTTT
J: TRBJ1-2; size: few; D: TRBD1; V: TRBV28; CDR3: CASSGWTGGFGYGYTF; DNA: TGTGCCAGCAGTGGATGGACAGGGGGCTTCGGCTATGGCTACACCTTC
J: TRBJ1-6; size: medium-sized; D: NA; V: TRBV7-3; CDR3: CASSQMGENSPLHF; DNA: TGTGCCAGCAGCCAAATGGGGGAAAATTCACCCCTCCACTTT
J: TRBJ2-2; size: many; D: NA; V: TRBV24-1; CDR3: CATSSAGTGELFF; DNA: TGTGCCACCAGCTCCGCGGGGACCGGGGAGCTGTTTTTT
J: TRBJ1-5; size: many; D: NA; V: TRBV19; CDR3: CASTFGQHNQPQHF; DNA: TGTGCCAGTACCTTTGGACAGCACAATCAGCCCCAGCATTTT
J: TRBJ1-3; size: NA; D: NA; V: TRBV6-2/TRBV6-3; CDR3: CASSSLTVTWNPRNTIYF; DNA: TGTGCCAGCAGTTCGTTAACCGTGACATGGAATCCTAGAAACACCATATATTTT
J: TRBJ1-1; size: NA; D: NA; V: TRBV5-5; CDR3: CASSSPGVMNTEAFF; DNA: TGTGCCAGCAGCTCACCGGGAGTCATGAACACTGAAGCTTTCTTT
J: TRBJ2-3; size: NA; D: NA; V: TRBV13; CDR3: CASSPRARTDTQYF; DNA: TGTGCCAGCAGCCCCCGGGCCCGCACAGATACGCAGTATTTT
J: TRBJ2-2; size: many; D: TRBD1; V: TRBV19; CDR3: CASSIRGRGTGELFF; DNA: TGTGCCAGTAGTATTCGGGGCAGGGGGACCGGGGAACTGTTTTTT
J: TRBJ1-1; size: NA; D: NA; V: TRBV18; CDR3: CASSPGLGQNTEAFF; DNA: TGTGCCAGCTCACCGGGATTGGGGCAGAACACTGAAGCTTTCTTT
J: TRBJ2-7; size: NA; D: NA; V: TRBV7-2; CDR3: CASSLEVWGPYEQYF; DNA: TGTGCCAGCAGCTTAGAGGTTTGGGGCCCCTACGAGCAGTACTTC
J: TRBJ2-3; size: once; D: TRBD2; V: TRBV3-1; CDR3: CASSQGLAERTDTQYF; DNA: TGTGCCAGCAGCCAGGGACTAGCGGAGCGCACAGATACGCAGTATTTT
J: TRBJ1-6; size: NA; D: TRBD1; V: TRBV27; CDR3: CASSGQGYSPLHF; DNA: TGTGCCAGCTCGGGACAGGGGTATTCACCCCTCCACTTT
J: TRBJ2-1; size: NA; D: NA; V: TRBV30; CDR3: CAWRRVGLPGREFF; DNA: TGTGCCTGGAGGAGGGTCGGGCTACCGGGAAGGGAGTTCTTC
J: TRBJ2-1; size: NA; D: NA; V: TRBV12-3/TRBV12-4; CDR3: CASSFNNEQFF; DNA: TGTGCCAGCAGTTTCAACAATGAGCAGTTCTTC